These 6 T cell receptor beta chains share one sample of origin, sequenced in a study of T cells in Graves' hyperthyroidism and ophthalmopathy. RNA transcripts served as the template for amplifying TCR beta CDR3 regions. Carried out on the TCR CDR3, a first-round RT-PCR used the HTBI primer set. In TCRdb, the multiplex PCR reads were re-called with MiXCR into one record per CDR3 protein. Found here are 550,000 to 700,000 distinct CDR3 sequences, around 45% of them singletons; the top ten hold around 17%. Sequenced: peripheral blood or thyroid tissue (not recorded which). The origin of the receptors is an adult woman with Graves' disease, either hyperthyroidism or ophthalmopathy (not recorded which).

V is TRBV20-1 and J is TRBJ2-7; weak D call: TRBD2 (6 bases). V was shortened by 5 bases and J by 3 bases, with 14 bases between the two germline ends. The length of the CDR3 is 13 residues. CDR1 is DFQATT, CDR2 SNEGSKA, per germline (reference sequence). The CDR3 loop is CSAFPPGVYEQYF. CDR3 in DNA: TGCAGTGCTTTTCCTCCGGGAGTCTACGAGCAGTACTTC.

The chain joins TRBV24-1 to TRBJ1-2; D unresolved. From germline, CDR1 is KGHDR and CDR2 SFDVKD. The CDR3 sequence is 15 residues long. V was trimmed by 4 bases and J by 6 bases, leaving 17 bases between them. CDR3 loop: CATSEGYGYVDGYTF. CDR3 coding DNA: TGTGCCACCAGTGAGGGATACGGGTATGTAGATGGCTACACCTTC.

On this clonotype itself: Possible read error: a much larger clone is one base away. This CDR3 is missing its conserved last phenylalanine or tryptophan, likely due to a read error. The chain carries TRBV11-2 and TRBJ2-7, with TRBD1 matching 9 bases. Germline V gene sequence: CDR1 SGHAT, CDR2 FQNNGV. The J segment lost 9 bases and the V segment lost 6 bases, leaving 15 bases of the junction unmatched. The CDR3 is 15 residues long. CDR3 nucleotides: TGTGCCAGCAGTTCCTCGGGACAGGGACTACTCTGGCAGTACCTC. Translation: CASSSSGQGLLWQYL.

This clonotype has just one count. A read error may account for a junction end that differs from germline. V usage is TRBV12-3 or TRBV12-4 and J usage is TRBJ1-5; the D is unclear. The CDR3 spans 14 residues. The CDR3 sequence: CATSDASSPQPQHF. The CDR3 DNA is TGTGCCACCAGTGACGCATCTTCCCCTCAGCCCCAGCATTTT.

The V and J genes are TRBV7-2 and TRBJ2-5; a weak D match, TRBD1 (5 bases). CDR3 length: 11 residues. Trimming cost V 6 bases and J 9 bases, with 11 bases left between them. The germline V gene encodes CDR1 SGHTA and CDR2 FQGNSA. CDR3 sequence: CASSRLGAQYF. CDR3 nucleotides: TGTGCCAGCAGTCGTCTAGGGGCCCAGTACTTC.

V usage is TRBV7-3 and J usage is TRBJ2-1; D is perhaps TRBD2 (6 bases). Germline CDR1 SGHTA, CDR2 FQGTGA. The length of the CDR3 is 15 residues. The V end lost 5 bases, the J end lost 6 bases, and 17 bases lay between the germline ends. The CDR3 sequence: CASSETRGAGNEQFF. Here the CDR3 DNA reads TGTGCCAGCAGCGAGACAAGGGGAGCGGGCAATGAGCAGTTCTTC.